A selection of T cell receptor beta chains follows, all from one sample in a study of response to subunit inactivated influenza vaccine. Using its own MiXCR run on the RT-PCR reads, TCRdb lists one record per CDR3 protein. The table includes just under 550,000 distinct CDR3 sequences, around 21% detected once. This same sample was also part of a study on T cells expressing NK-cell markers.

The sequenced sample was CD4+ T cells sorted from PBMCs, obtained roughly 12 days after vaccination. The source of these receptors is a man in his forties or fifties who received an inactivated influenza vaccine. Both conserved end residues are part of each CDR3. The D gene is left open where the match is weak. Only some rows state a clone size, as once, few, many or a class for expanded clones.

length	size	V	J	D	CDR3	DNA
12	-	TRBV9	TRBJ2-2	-	CASSVSLGELFF	TGTGCCAGCAGCGTTAGCCTCGGGGAGCTGTTTTTT
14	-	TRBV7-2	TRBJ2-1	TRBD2	CASRLAGGSHEQFF	TGTGCCAGCAGACTAGCGGGAGGATCGCATGAGCAGTTCTTC
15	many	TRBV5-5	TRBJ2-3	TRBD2	CASSLQAGSTDTQYF	TGTGCCAGCAGCCTCCAAGCGGGGAGCACAGATACGCAGTATTTT
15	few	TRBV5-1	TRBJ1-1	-	CASSWPGGVNTEAFF	TGCGCCAGCAGCTGGCCCGGTGGGGTGAACACTGAAGCTTTCTTT
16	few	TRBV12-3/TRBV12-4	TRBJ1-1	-	CASSSPPGTVNTEAFF	TGTGCCAGCAGTTCGCCCCCTGGGACGGTGAACACTGAAGCTTTCTTT
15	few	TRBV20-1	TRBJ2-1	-	CSAQTGTTAHNEQFF	TGCAGTGCTCAGACTGGAACTACGGCCCACAATGAGCAGTTCTTC
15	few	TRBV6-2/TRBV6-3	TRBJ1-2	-	CASSPQATSNYGYTF	TGTGCCAGCAGTCCACAGGCCACATCTAACTATGGCTACACCTTC
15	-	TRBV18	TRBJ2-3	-	CASSPRGPPTDTQYF	TGTGCCAGCTCACCACGGGGGCCCCCGACAGATACGCAGTATTTT
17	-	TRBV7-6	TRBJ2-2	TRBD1	CASSLAPGQGLPGELFF	TGTGCCAGCAGCTTGGCTCCGGGACAGGGACTTCCCGGGGAGCTGTTTTTT
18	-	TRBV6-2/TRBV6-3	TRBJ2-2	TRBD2	CASTYGTSGRYHTGELFF	TGTGCCAGCACTTACGGGACTAGCGGACGATACCACACCGGGGAGCTGTTTTTT
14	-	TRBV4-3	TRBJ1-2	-	CASSQDRVNYGYTF	TGCGCCAGCAGCCAAGATAGGGTTAACTATGGCTACACCTTC
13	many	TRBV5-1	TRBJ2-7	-	CASSLAGNYEQYF	TGCGCCAGCAGCTTGGCGGGAAATTACGAGCAGTACTTC
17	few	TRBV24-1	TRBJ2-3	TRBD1	CATSDPPGQGNTDTQYF	TGTGCCACCAGTGATCCACCGGGACAGGGTAATACAGATACGCAGTATTTT
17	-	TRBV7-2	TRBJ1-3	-	CASSRGGLGIAQNTIYF	TGTGCCAGCAGCCGGGGGGGCCTCGGGATCGCTCAAAACACCATATATTTT
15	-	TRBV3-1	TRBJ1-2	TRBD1	CASSPGPTGSSGYTF	TGTGCCAGCAGCCCAGGCCCGACAGGGTCTAGTGGCTACACCTTC
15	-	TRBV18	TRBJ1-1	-	CASSPLSEGNTEAFF	TGTGCCAGCTCACCGTTGTCAGAGGGGAACACTGAAGCTTTCTTT
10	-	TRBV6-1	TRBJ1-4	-	CASSDWKLFF	TGTGCCAGCAGTGATTGGAAACTGTTTTTT
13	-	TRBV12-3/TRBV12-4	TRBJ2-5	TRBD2	CASSFKGRGAQYF	TGTGCCAGCAGTTTCAAAGGTCGGGGGGCCCAGTACTTC